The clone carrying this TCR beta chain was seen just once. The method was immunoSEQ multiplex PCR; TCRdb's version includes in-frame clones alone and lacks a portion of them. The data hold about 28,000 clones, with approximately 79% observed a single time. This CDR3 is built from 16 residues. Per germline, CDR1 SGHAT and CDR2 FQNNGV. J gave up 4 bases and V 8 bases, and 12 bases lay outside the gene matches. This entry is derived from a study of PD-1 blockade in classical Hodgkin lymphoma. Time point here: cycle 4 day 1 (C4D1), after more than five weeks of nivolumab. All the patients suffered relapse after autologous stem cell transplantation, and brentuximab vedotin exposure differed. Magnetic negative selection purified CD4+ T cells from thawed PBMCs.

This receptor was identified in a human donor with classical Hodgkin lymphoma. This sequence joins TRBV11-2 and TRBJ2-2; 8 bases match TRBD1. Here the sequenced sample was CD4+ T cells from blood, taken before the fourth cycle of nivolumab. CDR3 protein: CASSPIDRGSTGELFF. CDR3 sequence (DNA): TGTGCCAGCTCCCCTATCGACAGGGGTAGCACCGGGGAGCTGTTTTTT.